A selection of T cell receptor beta chains follows, all from one sample in a study of blood T cell repertoires in COVID-19. Sequencing used immunoSEQ multiplex PCR; TCRdb keeps in-frame clones, though not all of them. The data contain 280,000 or so clones, 85% to 90% of them singletons. The material sequenced was PBMCs or T cells enriched from blood (not recorded which). These receptors were obtained from a woman aged 45-65 years who had been exposed to COVID-19. The CDR3 runs from the conserved cysteine through the conserved F or W. A D gene is named only where the DNA matches it firmly. Not every row has a clone size; where given, it reads once, few, many or a size class.

- TRBD1 TRBJ2-3 TRBV18 CASSPGTGVVTDTQYF TGTGCCAGCTCACCCGGGACAGGGGTTGTAACAGATACGCAGTATTTT
- TRBD2 TRBJ2-3 TRBV7-2 CASSFFRGGRADTQYF TGTGCCAGCAGCTTTTTTCGGGGGGGCCGGGCAGATACGCAGTATTTT
- TRBD2 TRBJ2-1 TRBV6-4 CASRSLAGDFVEQFF TGTGCCAGCAGAAGTCTAGCGGGGGATTTCGTTGAGCAGTTCTTC
- TRBD2 TRBJ2-1 TRBV7-6 CASSGTRYNEQFF TGTGCCAGCAGTGGGACTAGATACAATGAGCAGTTCTTC
- TRBD2 TRBJ2-7 TRBV3-1/TRBV3-2 CASSQSSGGAYEQYF TGTGCCAGCAGCCAATCTAGCGGGGGGGCTTACGAGCAGTACTTC
- TRBD2 TRBJ2-5 TRBV9 CASSVDLAGDRETQYF TGTGCCAGCAGCGTAGACCTAGCGGGGGATAGGGAGACCCAGTACTTC
- TRBD1 TRBJ1-1 TRBV3-1/TRBV3-2 CASSQGGQERTEAFF TGTGCCAGCAGCCAAGGGGGACAGGAGAGGACTGAAGCTTTCTTT
- TRBD2 TRBJ2-1 TRBV5-1 CASTGSGGPGYNEQFF TGCGCCAGCACTGGTAGCGGGGGCCCTGGGTACAATGAGCAGTTCTTC
- - TRBJ1-4 TRBV6-5 CASSSDFATNEKLFF TGTGCCAGCAGTAGCGATTTTGCAACTAATGAAAAACTGTTTTTT
- - TRBJ1-5 TRBV15 CATSRSGGRSGPQHF TGTGCCACCAGCAGGTCCGGAGGAAGGAGCGGGCCCCAGCATTTT
- TRBD1 TRBJ1-2 TRBV6-5 CASSGDRPGLGYTF TGTGCCAGCAGCGGGGACAGGCCGGGATTAGGCTACACCTTC
- - TRBJ1-2 TRBV19 CASSPGGATFYGYTF TGTGCCAGTAGCCCTGGTGGAGCGACGTTCTATGGCTACACCTTC
- - TRBJ1-3 TRBV28 CASSLGSSRLSGNTIYF TGTGCCAGCAGTTTAGGTTCATCGCGGCTCTCTGGAAACACCATATATTTT
- TRBD1 TRBJ1-1 TRBV6-4 CASRPGQGYTEAFF TGTGCCAGCAGGCCGGGACAGGGATATACTGAAGCTTTCTTT
- - TRBJ2-7 TRBV5-1 CASSLGDSRTYEQYF TGCGCCAGCAGCTTGGGAGACAGTCGTACCTACGAGCAGTACTTC
- - TRBJ1-1 TRBV2 CASSVLGRIASEAFF TGTGCCAGCAGTGTTTTGGGGAGGATAGCATCTGAAGCTTTCTTT
- TRBD1 TRBJ1-2 TRBV5-5 CASSRSTGVKSGYTF TGTGCCAGCAGCAGGTCCACAGGGGTGAAAAGTGGCTACACCTTC
- TRBD2 TRBJ2-5 TRBV5-1 CASSYGLAETQYF TGCGCCAGCAGTTATGGACTAGCGGAGACCCAGTACTTC
- - TRBJ1-1 TRBV7-7 CASSLLRNTEAFF TGTGCTAGCAGCTTATTGAGAAACACTGAAGCTTTCTTT
- TRBD1 TRBJ1-3 TRBV6-4 CASSVGQNLSGNTIYF TGTGCCAGCAGTGTGGGACAGAACCTCTCTGGAAACACCATATATTTT
- TRBD1 TRBJ2-5 TRBV5-1 CASSRGTGEETQYF TGCGCCAGCAGCCGTGGGACAGGGGAAGAGACCCAGTACTTC
- - TRBJ1-5 TRBV6-2/TRBV6-3 CASSYKFDQPQHF TGTGCCAGCAGTTACAAATTCGATCAGCCCCAGCATTTT
few - TRBJ1-2 TRBV30 CAWSVLEMVYGYTF TGTGCCTGGAGTGTTCTGGAGATGGTCTATGGCTACACCTTC
- - TRBJ1-5 TRBV19 CASRRSGNSNQPQHF TGTGCCAGTAGGAGATCAGGTAATAGCAATCAGCCCCAGCATTTT
- - TRBJ2-5 TRBV30 CAWSAVRGLVGETQYF TGTGCCTGGAGCGCTGTGCGGGGGCTAGTCGGAGAGACCCAGTACTTC
- - TRBJ2-3 TRBV5-1 CASSLGQSPSTDTQYF TGCGCCAGCAGCTTGGGACAGTCGCCTAGCACAGATACGCAGTATTTT
- - TRBJ2-7 TRBV2 CASSGTATYEQYF TGTGCCAGCAGTGGAACAGCTACCTACGAGCAGTACTTC